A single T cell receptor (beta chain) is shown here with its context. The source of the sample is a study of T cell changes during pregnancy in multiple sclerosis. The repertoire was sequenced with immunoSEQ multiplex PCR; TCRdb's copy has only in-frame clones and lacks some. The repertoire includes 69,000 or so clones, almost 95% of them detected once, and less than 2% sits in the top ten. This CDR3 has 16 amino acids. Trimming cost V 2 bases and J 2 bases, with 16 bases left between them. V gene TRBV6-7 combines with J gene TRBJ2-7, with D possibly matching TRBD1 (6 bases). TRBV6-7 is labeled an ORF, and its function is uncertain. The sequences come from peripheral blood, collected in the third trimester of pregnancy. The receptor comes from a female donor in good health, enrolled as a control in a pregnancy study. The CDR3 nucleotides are TGTGCCAGCAGTTACGGGCAGGGGCAAGGAGCCTACGAGCAGTACTTC. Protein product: CASSYGQGQGAYEQYF.